The 6 T cell receptor beta chains below all came from one sample that was sequenced in a study of T cell responses to AZD1222 COVID-19 vaccine. The assay was immunoSEQ multiplex PCR, and TCRdb's table has in-frame clones only and misses some. The repertoire consists of 150,000 to 200,000 clones, with approximately 91% occurring once and the leading ten covering roughly 3.5%. This material consisted of peripheral blood, taken 28 days after the second AZD1222 dose. These receptors all stem from an adult who received the AZD1222 COVID-19 vaccine.

This clone was picked up one time. The J gene is TRBJ2-5, the V gene TRBV13; D possibly corresponds to TRBD1 (5 bases). This CDR3 contains 15 residues. The germline gives CDR1 PRHDT, CDR2 FYEKMQ (reference sequence). The V end lost 0 bases, the J end lost 5 bases, and 13 bases lay between the germline ends. As DNA, the CDR3 is TGTGCCAGCAGCTTAGGTGTAAGGGGCCGGGAGACCCAGTACTTC. Residues: CASSLGVRGRETQYF.

The chain combines TRBV18 with TRBJ2-7, with D perhaps matching TRBD2 (7 bases). Between the trimmed V and J ends, which lost 6 bases and 7 bases, there was a span of 13 bases. CDR1 KGHSH and CDR2 LQKENI come from the germline V gene. This CDR3 has 12 residues. The CDR3 region is CASSRGGPEQYF. CDR3 DNA sequence: TGTGCCAGCTCTAGGGGGGGGCCTGAGCAGTACTTC. The complete variable domain, with remaining parts taken from reference TRBV18 and TRBJ2-7, reads NAGVMQNPRHLVRRRGQEARLRCSPMKGHSHVYWYRQLPEEGLKFMVYLQKENIIDESGMPKERFSAEFPKEGPSILRIQQVVRGDSAAYFCASSRGGPEQYFGPGTRLTVT.

The V and J genes are TRBV28 and TRBJ2-3; 7 nucleotides agree with TRBD2. CDR1 is MDHEN, CDR2 SYDVKM, per germline. The CDR3 is 14 residues long. V was pared by 6 bases and J by 2 bases, with 5 bases of the junction left unmatched. CDR3 sequence (DNA): TGTGCCAGCAGCGACGGGGGGATCACAGATACGCAGTATTTT. It translates to CASSDGGITDTQYF.

This clone was detected only once. The gene calls are TRBV23-1 and TRBJ1-6; D is unclear. TRBV23-1 is an open reading frame whose function is uncertain. This CDR3 contains 17 residues. Between the trimmed V and J ends, which lost 0 bases and 5 bases, there was a span of 14 bases. The CDR3: CASSQSRSPRDNSPLHF. The CDR3, as DNA: TGCGCCAGCAGTCAATCAAGGTCCCCTCGTGATAATTCACCCCTCCACTTT.

Here the CDR3 reads CASSQAGKEGEAFF. The DNA of the CDR3 is TGTGCCAGCAGCCAAGCCGGGAAGGAGGGTGAAGCTTTCTTT. The rearrangement uses TRBV4-2 and TRBJ1-1; D is uncertain. Per the germline V gene, CDR1 is LGHNA and CDR2 is YNFKEQ. The germline V and J ends were trimmed by 1 base and 7 bases, with 13 bases remaining between them. CDR3 length: 14 residues.

The chain combines TRBV7-3 with TRBJ2-5; possibly TRBD2 for D (5 bases). CDR3 length equals 15 residues. Trimming removed 0 bases at V and 5 bases at J, with 13 bases between. The germline gives CDR1 SGHTA, CDR2 FQGTGA. CDR3 bases: TGTGCCAGCAGCTTAACTTACGGGAATCTGGAGACCCAGTACTTC. Its protein is CASSLTYGNLETQYF.